This TCR beta chain is from a study of cytotoxic CD8 clonotypes in ibrutinib-treated CLL (dated by TCRdb to 2020 to 2022). As for the study more broadly: The cohort was composed of 11 relapsed/refractory and roughly 14 treatment-naive patients; IGHV unmutated status was identified in approximately 18 patients. Samples averaged 255,043 productive templates and 94,082 productive rearrangements. Every sample from remission and from progressive disease was obtained while the patients were still on ibrutinib. Of the 70 to 100 people in the trial, about 25 had longitudinal samples available. Response samples were taken after a median of approximately a year on treatment, ranging from about 6 to 36 months. Cryopreserved peripheral blood mononuclear cells were collected before treatment, at response, and at either disease progression or sustained remission. Responses were partial in 24 patients and complete in 2; after median about 68 months follow-up, around 14 stayed in remission and 12 progressed.

The time point label here, explained by the study, means: progressive disease on ibrutinib. Approximately 2 micrograms of genomic DNA were extracted from cryopreserved PBMCs for TCR beta library preparation. High-throughput TCR beta sequencing was performed on longitudinal blood samples from CLL patients receiving ibrutinib monotherapy. The patients were enrolled in a single-center, open-label phase 2 trial of ibrutinib monotherapy. On this clone: This receptor's antigen is unknown. Per-nucleotide qualities are absent, and no much larger clonotype sits a single base away.

A MiSeq instrument was used for deep resolution sequencing, which targeted depths ranging from 1 in 1 million up to 1 in 200,000 T cells, with coverage averaging 10x for each clonotype. TCR beta libraries were generated with the immunoSEQ hsTCRB Kit. In the original analysis: The data were analyzed with ImmunoSEQ Analyzer and ImmunoSEQ Data Assistant, and V, D and J gene assignments followed IMGT definitions. Clonality, with values ranging from 0 to 1, was calculated as one minus the normalized Shannon entropy of productive rearrangement frequencies. Only overrepresented clonotypes making up at least 0.05% of each patient's repertoire were included in the public clonotype analysis. Repertoires from about a dozen age-matched healthy donors in immuneACCESS were used as clonality controls. The source is immuneACCESS, and TCRdb retained only in-frame sequences with V and J called. Part of the clones is not carried over; for the studies checked, unresolved V genes explain less than half of this, and the remainder is unexplained. The DNA was the basis for D and trimming; V, J and clone size are from that table. The sample table shows 250,000 to 350,000 clones, and 60% to 80% are seen once. The ten largest clones add up to roughly 5.7% of the sample.

Overall results and qualifications from the work: An increase in clonality was observed at ibrutinib response, with clonality remaining stable during sustained remission and falling back toward baseline at progression. Sampling times were not matched between sustained-remission and progressing patients, and lymph node repertoires were not studied. At baseline, clonality was higher than in age-matched healthy donors and showed a strong correlation with circulating CD8+ T-cell counts. Public clonotypes were rare and either shrank or stayed stable during treatment, and the rise in clonality at ibrutinib response reflected expansion of private clonotypes.

The receptor comes from a human donor with chronic lymphocytic leukemia. The material sequenced was PBMCs, taken at disease progression, from a patient treated with ibrutinib.

In nucleotides, the sequence is TGTGCCAGCTGGGGCAGATATAGCAATCAGCCCCAGCATTTT. This gives the protein CASWGRYSNQPQHF. Rearrangement joined TRBV6-9 to TRBJ1-5, and perhaps TRBD1 as D gene, on 5 matching bases. The CDR1 and CDR2 encoded by the germline V gene are MNHGY and SVAAGI. V sheds 8 bases and J sheds 0 bases, leaving 11 bases between their ends. From cysteine to phenylalanine, the CDR3 is 14 amino acids long. Of all the DNA, just the CDR3 is kept, 42 bases in frame from base 1.